The present T cell receptor (beta chain) was sequenced within a study of Ad26.COV2.S vaccination and SARS-CoV-2 variants. As for the study in general: Donor was assigned to the Ad26.COV2.S arm of trial COV1001. Each vaccinee took Ad26.COV2.S intramuscularly, once or twice 56 days apart.

This CDR3 comprises 15 residues. Germline V gene data show CDR1 as MNHEY and CDR2 as SMNVEV (reference sequence). The V and J ends lost 2 bases and 2 bases respectively, with 11 bases between them. The method was immunoSEQ multiplex PCR; TCRdb's version includes in-frame clones alone and lacks a portion of them. The sample holds roughly 680,000 clones, around 89% seen once. Study results and limitations: Marked by substantial breadth, spike-specific CD8+ and CD4+ T cell responses were reportedly seen after vaccination.

In the case of this clone: Antigen: not known.

Treatment described: approximately 18 received Ad26.COV2.S at low or high dose, single or two shots; five or six received placebo; per-sample allocation not given. Samples analyzed were those drawn on day 63 after the first vaccine or placebo injection. The TCR sequence derives from a person between 18 and 59 years old who received the Ad26.COV2.S COVID-19 vaccine or a placebo. The rearrangement uses TRBV27 and TRBJ2-3, with D possibly being TRBD1 (6 bases). The source was peripheral blood, collected in a trial of Ad26.COV2.S vaccine versus placebo. The CDR3 DNA is TGTGCCAGCAGTTTAGCCGGACAGATCACAGATACGCAGTATTTT. Translated, it gives CASSLAGQITDTQYF.